These 7 T cell receptor beta chains were all obtained from the same sample, sequenced in a study of T cells in Graves' hyperthyroidism and ophthalmopathy. From RNA transcripts, TCR beta CDR3 regions were amplified. Primed by the HTBI set, a first-round RT-PCR was run on the TCR CDR3. TCRdb called the multiplex PCR reads again in MiXCR, with one record for every CDR3 protein. In the table there are about 290,000 distinct CDR3 sequences, 15% to 20% of which are singletons. Sequencing input: blood. The receptors here all came from an older woman with Graves' ophthalmopathy.

This clonotype was counted many times. V and J are TRBV20-1 and TRBJ2-7; no reliable D call. Germline assignment: CDR1 DFQATT and CDR2 SNEGSKA (reference sequence). V shed 1 base and J shed 7 bases, with 11 bases lying between them. The CDR3 contains 12 residues. CDR3 DNA: TGCAGTGCTAGAGTTTTTGTAGAAGAGCAGTACTTC. Translation: CSARVFVEEQYF.

The V and J genes are TRBV9 and TRBJ2-1; no definite D call. The CDR3 is made up of 12 amino acids. V was shortened by 6 bases and J by 5 bases, with 9 bases between the two germline ends. Germline CDR1 and CDR2: SGDLS and YYNGEE. The CDR3 sequence: CASKRADNEQFF. In nucleotides, the CDR3 is TGTGCCAGCAAGCGTGCCGACAATGAGCAGTTCTTC.

This clonotype was picked up a small number of times. At one boundary the junction diverges from the germline segment, which might be a read error. The V and J genes are TRBV7-7 and TRBJ2-1; weak D call: TRBD2 (5 bases). The CDR3 covers 12 residues. Germline loops: CDR1 SSHAT, CDR2 FNYEAQ (reference sequence). The CDR3 protein is CASSPNKEELFF. For the CDR3, the DNA is TGTGCCAGCAGCCCCAATAAGGAGGAGCTGTTCTTC.

This clonotype has only a few counts. Being one base from a much bigger clone, this may be a read error. The V call is TRBV27, the J call TRBJ2-3; D is perhaps TRBD2 (5 bases). The CDR3 spans 14 residues. Germline V gene data show CDR1 as MNHEY and CDR2 as SMNVEV (reference sequence). Trimming left V 5 bases short and J 4 bases short, with 13 bases between. This chain's CDR3 is CASSESGLPDTQYF. For the CDR3, the DNA is TGTGCCAGCAGTGAGTCAGGACTCCCAGATACGCAGTATTTT.

A word on this clonotype: This clone may be a read error of a much larger clone one base away. The CDR3 protein is CASSYGTGGEQYF. The CDR3 bases are TGTGCCAGCAGCTATGGGACAGGGGGCGAGCAGTACTTC. This chain connects TRBV7-2 to TRBJ2-7; 11 bases line up with TRBD1. The CDR3 sequence is 13 residues long. Germline CDR1 SGHTA, CDR2 FQGNSA. The ends lost 4 bases at V and 6 bases at J; junction bases unmatched: 2.

On this clonotype: This sequence may be a read error, since a much larger clone differs from it by one base. The chain couples TRBV12-3 or TRBV12-4 to TRBJ2-7; the match to TRBD1 covers 11 bases. This CDR3 has 13 residues. V gave up 4 bases and J gave up 8 bases; unmatched junction bases: 4. The chain's CDR3 is CASSSDRGRKQYF. As DNA, the CDR3 is TGTGCCAGCAGTTCGGACAGGGGGCGCAAGCAGTACTTC.

This clonotype was detected a few times. Being one base from a much bigger clone, this may be a read error. The chain carries TRBV11-2 and TRBJ1-1; 7 positions agree with TRBD1. V gave up 1 base and J gave up 5 bases; unmatched junction bases: 1. CDR3 size: 13 residues. The germline V gene encodes CDR1 SGHAT and CDR2 FQNNGV. This CDR3 is CASSLVQGTEAFF. The CDR3 DNA follows: TGTGCCAGCAGCTTAGTACAGGGGACTGAAGCTTTCTTT.